These T cell receptor beta chains were read from a single sample in a study of OX40 agonist ivuxolimab in advanced cancers. The assay was immunoSEQ multiplex PCR, and TCRdb's table has in-frame clones only and misses some. The sample consists of 65,000 to 95,000 clones, roughly 90% of them appearing once. The source material was CD4+ or CD8+ T cells sorted from blood, sampled in a trial of the OX40 agonist ivuxolimab. The receptors were gathered from an adult with an advanced solid tumor such as melanoma, head and neck, liver or kidney cancer. The CDR3 runs from the conserved cysteine through the conserved F or W. Not all rows give a size; the values are once, few, many and, for expanded clones, a class.

abundance	j_gene	v_gene	len	CDR3aa
.	TRBJ1-2	TRBV5-1	14	CASSPQGESYGYTF
.	TRBJ2-2	TRBV19	14	CASSLDWSIGELFF
.	TRBJ1-3	TRBV19	13	CASSVDGRNTIYF
.	TRBJ2-7	TRBV27	13	CASTNSGSGEQYF
.	TRBJ1-2	TRBV28	11	CASSRLSGYTF
.	TRBJ2-3	TRBV18	13	CASSPGLTDTQYF
few	TRBJ1-5	TRBV7-9	15	CASSSGTGVGQPQHF
.	TRBJ1-2	TRBV28	12	CASSLRGYGYTF
.	TRBJ1-5	TRBV6-1	17	CASSGTRSTGGNQPQHF
.	TRBJ2-5	TRBV18	11	CASSPLETQYF
.	TRBJ1-5	TRBV28	14	CASSLWDRGQPQHF
.	TRBJ1-5	TRBV5-6	15	CASSLQAYSNQPQHF
.	.	TRBV5-1	14	CASSLTAGKYEQYF
.	TRBJ2-2	TRBV6-6	13	CASVADNTGELFF
.	TRBJ1-2	TRBV9	14	CASSPYDREGGYTF
.	TRBJ2-2	TRBV9	15	CASSVVPGVGGELFF
.	TRBJ2-6	TRBV18	16	CASSYQGPSGANVLTF
.	TRBJ2-7	TRBV27	14	CASSPVGTSRSQYF
once	TRBJ2-3	TRBV4-1	14	CASRLAGGTDTQYF
few	TRBJ1-2	TRBV5-6	14	CASSATDRAYGYTF
.	TRBJ1-1	TRBV19	13	CASSIDRDTEAFF
.	TRBJ2-3	TRBV27	16	CASSTRSSGSPDTQYF
.	TRBJ2-7	TRBV7-9	12	CASSDDNYEQYF
.	TRBJ1-1	TRBV25-1	14	CASSGQGALTEAFF
.	TRBJ2-3	TRBV6-6	15	CASRPWAGVTDTQYF
.	TRBJ2-5	TRBV9	15	CASSVEGQGWETQYF
.	TRBJ2-2	TRBV19	15	CASSKVGVRTGELFF
.	TRBJ2-3	TRBV11-2	14	CASSSQGPTDTQYF
.	TRBJ1-2	TRBV18	13	CASSPGQNYGYTF
.	TRBJ1-5	TRBV7-8	16	CASSLAVGQANQPQHF